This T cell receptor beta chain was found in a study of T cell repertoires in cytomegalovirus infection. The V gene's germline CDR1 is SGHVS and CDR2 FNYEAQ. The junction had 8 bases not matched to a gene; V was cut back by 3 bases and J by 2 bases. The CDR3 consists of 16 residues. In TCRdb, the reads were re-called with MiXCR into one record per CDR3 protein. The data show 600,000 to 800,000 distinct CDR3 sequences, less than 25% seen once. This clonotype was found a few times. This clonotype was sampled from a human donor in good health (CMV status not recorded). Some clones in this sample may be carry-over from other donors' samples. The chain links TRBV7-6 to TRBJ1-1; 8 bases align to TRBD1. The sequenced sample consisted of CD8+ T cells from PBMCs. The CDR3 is CASSLSDRGINTEAFF. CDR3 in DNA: TGTGCCAGCAGCTTGTCAGACAGGGGAATAAACACTGAAGCTTTCTTT. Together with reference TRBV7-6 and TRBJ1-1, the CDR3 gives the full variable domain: GAGVSQSPRYKVTKRGQDVALRCDPISGHVSLYWYRQALGQGPEFLTYFNYEAQQDKSGLPNDRFSAERPEGSISTLTIQRTEQRDSAMYRCASSLSDRGINTEAFFGQGTRLTVV.